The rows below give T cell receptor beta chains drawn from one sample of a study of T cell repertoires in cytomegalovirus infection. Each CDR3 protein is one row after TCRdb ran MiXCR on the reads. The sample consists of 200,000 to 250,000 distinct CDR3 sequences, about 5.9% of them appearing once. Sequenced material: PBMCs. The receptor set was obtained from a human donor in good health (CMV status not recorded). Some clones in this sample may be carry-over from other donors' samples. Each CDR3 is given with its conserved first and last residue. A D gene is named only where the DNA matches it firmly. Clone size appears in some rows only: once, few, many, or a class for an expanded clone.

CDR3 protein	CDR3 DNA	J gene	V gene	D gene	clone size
CASSPAVGGAGASYGYTF	TGTGCCAGCTCACCGGCGGTCGGGGGCGCAGGAGCCTCCTATGGCTACACCTTC	TRBJ1-2	TRBV18	-	few
CASSPWTSGDGYYQETQYF	TGTGCCAGCAGCCCCTGGACTAGCGGGGATGGGTATTACCAAGAGACCCAGTACTTC	TRBJ2-5	TRBV7-2	TRBD2	many
CASSTTSGQSGANVLTF	TGTGCCAGTAGTACGACGTCCGGGCAATCTGGGGCCAACGTCCTGACTTTC	TRBJ2-6	TRBV19	-	many
CSARDLPTYSNQPQHF	TGCAGTGCTAGAGATCTGCCTACGTATAGCAATCAGCCCCAGCATTTT	TRBJ1-5	TRBV20-1	-	-
CASRPGTGGSYEQYF	TGTGCCAGCAGGCCCGGGACAGGGGGTTCCTACGAGCAGTACTTC	TRBJ2-7	TRBV6-1	TRBD1	many
CASSLARDRDDTEAFF	TGCGCCAGCAGCTTGGCCCGGGACAGGGATGACACTGAAGCTTTCTTT	TRBJ1-1	TRBV5-1	TRBD1	many
CASSLTGTTNEKLFF	TGTGCCAGCAGCTTAACTGGAACAACTAATGAAAAACTGTTTTTT	TRBJ1-4	TRBV7-3	-	many
CASSLGENYQETQYF	TGTGCCAGCAGCTTAGGAGAAAACTACCAAGAGACCCAGTACTTC	TRBJ2-5	TRBV7-9	-	-
CASSLNPTGDEQYF	TGTGCCAGCAGCTTAAACCCGACAGGGGACGAGCAGTACTTC	TRBJ2-7	TRBV7-3	TRBD1	many
CASSPRTGGSEQYF	TGTGCCAGCAGCCCACGGACAGGGGGTAGCGAGCAGTACTTC	TRBJ2-7	TRBV7-2	TRBD1	many
CASSRPGGGPYNEQFF	TGTGCCAGCAGCAGACCAGGGGGGGGGCCCTACAATGAGCAGTTCTTC	TRBJ2-1	TRBV6-2/TRBV6-3	-	many
CASSRTGTVQETQYF	TGCGCCAGCAGCCGGACAGGGACAGTTCAAGAGACCCAGTACTTC	TRBJ2-5	TRBV4-1	TRBD1	many
CASSDRTSGDEQYF	TGTGCCAGCAGTGATCGGACTAGCGGGGACGAGCAGTACTTC	TRBJ2-7	TRBV2	TRBD2	many
CASSLQSSYNSPLHF	TGTGCCAGCAGCTTACAGAGCTCCTATAATTCACCCCTCCACTTT	TRBJ1-6	TRBV7-2	-	many
CASRDGQGNQPQHF	TGTGCCAGCAGGGATGGGCAGGGAAATCAGCCCCAGCATTTT	TRBJ1-5	TRBV2	-	many
CASSLGTSGSPLHF	TGTGCCAGCAGCCTTGGGACATCGGGTTCACCCCTCCACTTT	TRBJ1-6	TRBV7-2	-	many
CSASGGGNTEAFF	TGCAGTGCTAGTGGGGGCGGGAACACTGAAGCTTTCTTT	TRBJ1-1	TRBV20-1	-	many
CSAHRVTPLNTEAFF	TGCAGTGCCCATCGCGTTACCCCTTTGAACACTGAAGCTTTCTTT	TRBJ1-1	TRBV20-1	-	many
CASSRGGTYGYTF	TGTGCCAGCAGCCGGGGGGGGACCTATGGCTACACCTTC	TRBJ1-2	TRBV7-9	-	many
CASSQEPGDEQFF	TGTGCCAGCAGCCAAGAACCCGGGGATGAGCAGTTCTTC	TRBJ2-1	TRBV3-1	-	-
CASSLDPQTGELFF	TGTGCCAGCAGCTTAGACCCTCAAACCGGGGAGCTGTTTTTT	TRBJ2-2	TRBV7-2	-	medium-sized
CSAELATNEKLFF	TGCAGTGCGGAACTTGCAACTAATGAAAAACTGTTTTTT	TRBJ1-4	TRBV20-1	-	many
CTALGGRGTEAFF	TGCACCGCTTTGGGGGGCAGGGGAACTGAAGCTTTCTTT	TRBJ1-1	TRBV29-1	-	many
CASSLGQLNTQYF	TGTGCCAGCAGCCTAGGACAGCTTAATACGCAGTATTTT	TRBJ2-3	TRBV27	-	many
CASSSLVGDRGPYNEQFF	TGTGCCAGCAGCTCATTGGTCGGGGACAGGGGACCTTACAATGAGCAGTTCTTC	TRBJ2-1	TRBV5-5	TRBD1	many
CASSITRGLSNQPQHF	TGTGCCAGCAGCATCACCCGGGGACTTAGCAATCAGCCCCAGCATTTT	TRBJ1-5	TRBV4-2	-	many
CASSAPGGTGYGYTF	TGTGCCAGCAGCGCACCAGGGGGCACTGGGTATGGCTACACCTTC	TRBJ1-2	TRBV7-9	TRBD1	many
CASRYGTASSSGANVLTF	TGTGCCAGCAGATACGGGACAGCCAGTAGCTCTGGGGCCAACGTCCTGACTTTC	TRBJ2-6	TRBV6-6	TRBD1	many
CSAKRLGTEAFF	TGCAGTGCTAAAAGACTGGGGACTGAAGCTTTCTTT	TRBJ1-1	TRBV20-1	-	few
CASSYGRVYEQYF	TGTGCCAGCAGTTACGGCAGGGTATACGAGCAGTACTTC	TRBJ2-7	TRBV6-2/TRBV6-3	-	many
CSVGSDRGQTNEKLFF	TGCAGCGTTGGGAGTGACAGGGGGCAGACTAATGAAAAACTGTTTTTT	TRBJ1-4	TRBV29-1	TRBD1	many
CASSRTSGGAYNEQFF	TGTGCCAGCAGCCGTACTAGCGGGGGAGCCTACAATGAGCAGTTCTTC	TRBJ2-1	TRBV3-1	TRBD2	many
CASRLEQNTEAFF	TGCGCCAGCAGATTAGAACAGAACACTGAAGCTTTCTTT	TRBJ1-1	TRBV5-1	-	few
CASSSQFYEQYF	TGTGCCAGCAGTTCGCAGTTCTACGAGCAGTACTTC	TRBJ2-7	TRBV28	-	few
CASSDIGLTGELFF	TGTGCCAGCAGTGATATTGGGCTCACCGGGGAGCTGTTTTTT	TRBJ2-2	TRBV25-1	-	many
CSARVSRGVATEAFF	TGCAGTGCTAGAGTATCAAGGGGGGTGGCCACTGAAGCTTTCTTT	TRBJ1-1	TRBV20-1	-	many
CSAHPGQSTDTQYF	TGCAGTGCACATCCGGGACAGAGCACAGATACGCAGTATTTT	TRBJ2-3	TRBV20-1	TRBD1	many
CASTRPTSGSYNEQFF	TGTGCCAGCACTCGGCCCACTAGCGGTTCCTACAATGAGCAGTTCTTC	TRBJ2-1	TRBV6-6	TRBD2	many
CASSSILGQGVDGYTF	TGTGCCAGCAGCTCAATCTTAGGACAGGGGGTCGATGGCTACACCTTC	TRBJ1-2	TRBV7-2	TRBD1	many
CASGLVRAEAFF	TGTGCTAGTGGTTTGGTCAGGGCTGAAGCTTTCTTT	TRBJ1-1	TRBV12-5	-	many
CASRPTGSGGYTF	TGTGCCAGCAGGCCGACAGGGTCGGGTGGCTACACCTTC	TRBJ1-2	TRBV28	TRBD1	many
CASSLSEGVTYEQYF	TGCGCCAGCAGCCTTTCGGAGGGGGTAACGTACGAGCAGTACTTC	TRBJ2-7	TRBV4-1	-	many
CASSLLSNVKTQYF	TGTGCCAGCAGCTTATTATCAAACGTCAAGACCCAGTACTTC	TRBJ2-5	TRBV5-5	-	few
CASSQVSTFSHYEQYF	TGTGCCAGCAGCCAAGTTAGTACCTTCTCTCACTACGAGCAGTACTTC	TRBJ2-7	TRBV3-1	-	-
CASSRQRQPSTEAFF	TGTGCCAGCAGCCGTCAACGACAGCCGTCCACTGAAGCTTTCTTT	TRBJ1-1	TRBV11-2	-	many
CASSFWTGGVTEAFF	TGTGCCAGCAGCTTTTGGACAGGCGGGGTGACTGAAGCTTTCTTT	TRBJ1-1	TRBV7-8	TRBD1	few
CASSQAPIGKPQHF	TGTGCCAGCAGCCAAGCACCAATAGGGAAGCCCCAGCATTTT	TRBJ1-5	TRBV7-2	-	many
CSVVVRSTEAFF	TGCAGTGTGGTAGTCCGGAGCACTGAAGCTTTCTTT	TRBJ1-1	TRBV20-1	-	many
CASSYSRQNQYF	TGTGCCAGCAGTTACTCCCGACAGAACCAGTACTTC	TRBJ2-5	TRBV6-6	-	many
CASSDGGLPETQYF	TGTGCCAGCAGTGACGGGGGGCTACCGGAGACCCAGTACTTC	TRBJ2-5	TRBV6-1	-	many
CASSGSGTGGGYTF	TGCGCCAGCAGCGGCTCCGGGACAGGCGGTGGCTACACCTTC	TRBJ1-2	TRBV5-1	TRBD1	many
CASSLGSDIFGYETQYF	TGTGCCAGCAGTTTAGGATCGGACATCTTCGGCTATGAGACCCAGTACTTC	TRBJ2-5	TRBV28	-	few
CASSLGQDEKPFF	TGTGCCAGCAGCTTAGGGCAGGATGAGAAACCGTTTTTT	TRBJ1-4	TRBV7-2	-	-
CASTLRGARGGDTQYF	TGTGCCAGCACCCTGAGGGGGGCCCGGGGGGGGGATACGCAGTATTTT	TRBJ2-3	TRBV7-8	TRBD2	many
CASSTRGHPNEKLFF	TGTGCCAGCAGCACTAGAGGGCATCCTAATGAAAAACTGTTTTTT	TRBJ1-4	TRBV7-2	-	many
CASGDLGGWEDTQYF	TGTGCCAGCGGAGACCTGGGGGGTTGGGAAGATACGCAGTATTTT	TRBJ2-3	TRBV6-2/TRBV6-3	-	many
CSCSKDGVLNEKLFF	TGCAGTTGTTCCAAGGACGGAGTCCTTAATGAAAAACTGTTTTTT	TRBJ1-4	TRBV29-1	-	few
CASSLGGGDNSPLHF	TGTGCCAGCAGTTTGGGAGGGGGAGATAATTCACCCCTCCACTTT	TRBJ1-6	TRBV12-3/TRBV12-4	-	many